The TCR beta chain under discussion was sequenced for a study of PD-L1 blockade in urothelial cancer. In the study overall: Bladder-origin urothelial cancer in males covered most of the roughly 29 patients. Study-level results: Pretreatment TCR clonality in blood under the median foretold superior survival.

Time point reported: pretreatment peripheral blood. Assay used: immunoSEQ multiplex PCR; TCRdb lists only in-frame clones, some missing. The sample lists tens of thousands of clones; roughly 89% were seen once. Germline CDR1 and CDR2: SGHDT and YYEEEE. The germline V and J ends were trimmed by 0 bases and 9 bases, with 14 bases remaining between them. The CDR3 has 14 amino acids. This clone occurred once. The antigen is unknown. This sequence originates from a man aged 55 to 70 with urothelial cancer. The specimen comprised PBMCs, sampled around atezolizumab (anti-PD-L1) treatment. The V call is TRBV5-6, the J call TRBJ2-3, with a tentative D call TRBD2 (5 bases). The chain's CDR3 is CASSLGPRESTQYF. CDR3 coding DNA: TGTGCCAGCAGCTTGGGGCCGAGGGAGAGCACGCAGTATTTT.